A single sample gave rise to the 8 T cell receptor beta chains below, sequenced in a study of OX40 agonist ivuxolimab in advanced cancers. Sequenced by immunoSEQ multiplex PCR; TCRdb stores in-frame clones only, minus some. The data hold some 99,000 clones, with roughly four fifths observed a single time. The sample consisted of CD4+ or CD8+ T cells sorted from blood, taken in a trial of the OX40 agonist ivuxolimab. These receptor sequences come from an adult with an advanced solid tumor such as melanoma, head and neck, liver or kidney cancer.

The chain is built from TRBV7-3 and TRBJ2-1, with a weak D call TRBD1 (6 bases). Germline V lookup: CDR1 SGHTA, CDR2 FQGTGA. The CDR3 runs to 15 residues. V lost 5 bases to trimming and J lost 0 bases, with 11 bases between them. The CDR3 coding sequence is TGTGCCAGCAGCCCCGAGGGGGACTCCTACAATGAGCAGTTCTTC. This codes for CASSPEGDSYNEQFF.

The gene calls are TRBV6-1 and TRBJ2-5, with TRBD1 as a possible D gene (5 bases). CDR3 length equals 12 residues. Trimming cost V 4 bases and J 4 bases, with 7 bases left between them. Germline CDR1 MNHNS, CDR2 SASEGT. In DNA form, the CDR3 reads TGTGCCAGCAGTGCAAGGGGAGAGACCCAGTACTTC. Amino acid sequence: CASSARGETQYF.

This rearrangement joins TRBV11-2 to TRBJ2-1; the D gene is possibly TRBD2 (6 bases). CDR1 is SGHAT and CDR2 is FQNNGV in the germline V gene. The V and J ends lost 4 bases and 0 bases respectively, with 13 bases between them. This CDR3 comprises 16 residues. This CDR3 is CASSYSAGLSYNEQFF. The CDR3 bases are TGTGCCAGCAGCTACAGCGCGGGGCTCTCCTACAATGAGCAGTTCTTC.

The chain uses TRBV18 and TRBJ1-2; D is unresolved. Germline V gene lookup returns CDR1 KGHSH and CDR2 LQKENI. CDR3 length: 17 amino acids. Trimming removed 3 bases at V and 4 bases at J, with 21 bases between. The CDR3 loop reads CASSPPAGATISYGYTF. The CDR3 DNA sequence: TGTGCCAGCTCACCCCCGGCTGGAGCTACTATTTCCTATGGCTACACCTTC.

This clone was seen just once. The chain carries TRBV5-1 and TRBJ2-2; D ambiguous. The V gene lost 4 bases and the J gene lost 4 bases, with 5 bases spanning the gap. Per the germline V gene, CDR1 is SGHRS and CDR2 is YFSETQ. The CDR3 spans 12 residues. This chain's CDR3 is CASSRTTGELFF. DNA for the CDR3: TGCGCCAGCAGCCGAACCACCGGGGAGCTGTTTTTT. The variable domain in full, with the rest retrieved from reference TRBV5-1 and TRBJ2-2, is KAGVTQTPRYLIKTRGQQVTLSCSPISGHRSVSWYQQTPGQGLQFLFEYFSETQRNKGNFPGRFSGRQFSNSRSEMNVSTLELGDSALYLCASSRTTGELFFGEGSRLTVL.

The J gene is TRBJ1-4, the V gene TRBV7-9; TRBD1 matches 7 bases. The CDR3 has 16 amino acids. Germline-derived CDR1 and CDR2 are SEHNR and FQNEAQ (reference sequence). V dropped 5 bases and J dropped 3; count of bases not matched to a gene: 9. CDR3 nucleotides: TGTGCCAGCAGCCCTAAGGGGGCAGGGTCTAATGAAAAACTGTTTTTT. Translated, it gives CASSPKGAGSNEKLFF.

The rearrangement uses TRBV6-5 and TRBJ2-3; 8 positions agree with TRBD2. From germline, CDR1 is MNHEY and CDR2 SVGAGI. The CDR3 sequence is 16 residues long. The J segment lost 5 bases and the V segment lost 0 bases, leaving 7 bases of the junction unmatched. As DNA, the CDR3 is TGTGCCAGCAGTTACTCTGCCGGGGGGGCGGTAGATACGCAGTATTTT. This translates into CASSYSAGGAVDTQYF.

The chain links TRBV5-1 to TRBJ1-2; 7 bases line up with TRBD1. The CDR3 extends over 13 amino acids. Germline loops: CDR1 SGHRS, CDR2 YFSETQ. J was trimmed by 5 bases and V by 3 bases; bases with no gene match: 4. CDR3 residues: CASSSGQPYGYTF. The DNA of the CDR3 is TGCGCCAGCAGCTCGGGACAGCCATATGGCTACACCTTC.